What follows are 5 T cell receptor beta chains derived from one specimen sequenced in a study of regulatory T cells in long-lasting Graves disease. Relying on iRepertoire HTBI primers and Arm-PCR of CDR3 regions, the team built TCR beta libraries. TCRdb fed the multiplex PCR reads into MiXCR, producing one record per CDR3 protein. The sample lists 250,000 to 400,000 distinct CDR3 sequences; about 20% were seen once. The time point was: newly diagnosed GD, antithyroid drugs for less than 3 months. Scientists built the TCR library using RNA that was extracted from PBMCs. Material: peripheral blood mononuclear cells (PBMCs), obtained at new diagnosis, from a patient treated with antithyroid drugs. All receptors come from a female donor with Graves disease.

Note on this clonotype: Since a much larger clone is just one base distant, this may be a read error. The rearrangement uses TRBV12-5 and TRBJ1-1; D possibly corresponds to TRBD1 (5 bases). The germline V gene encodes CDR1 LGHNT and CDR2 FRNRAP. This CDR3 has 13 residues. CDR3 loop: CASAWTQDTEALF. CDR3 sequence (DNA): TGTGCTAGCGCCTGGACACAAGACACTGAAGCTCTCTTT.

Only one count was recorded for this clonotype. The chain recombines TRBV11-1 with TRBJ1-4; D call uncertain. V was trimmed by 5 bases and J by 8 bases, leaving 9 bases between them. Germline values: CDR1 SGHAT, CDR2 FQDESV (reference sequence). CDR3 length: 12 amino acids. The CDR3 DNA sequence: TGTGCCAGCAGCGCGAGGGCGGAAAAACTGTTTTTT. Its translation: CASSARAEKLFF. Full variable domain (rest looked up from reference TRBV11-1 and TRBJ1-4): EAEVAQSPRYKITEKSQAVAFWCDPISGHATLYWYRQILGQGPELLVQFQDESVVDDSQLPKDRFSAERLKGVDSTLKIQPAELGDSAMYLCASSARAEKLFFGSGTQLSVL.

In its sample, this clonotype was seen many times. CDR3 loop: CASSFIGNYGYTF. The CDR3 DNA reads TGTGCCAGCAGTTTCATAGGGAACTATGGCTACACCTTC. The V gene is TRBV28, the J gene TRBJ1-2; D not resolved. V gave up 3 bases and J gave up 2 bases, with 7 bases separating them. The germline gives CDR1 MDHEN, CDR2 SYDVKM. CDR3 length equals 13 residues.

This sequence joins TRBV25-1 and TRBJ2-3, with 9 bases aligning to TRBD2. The V segment lost 7 bases and the J segment 0 bases; nucleotides outside the gene matches: 11. The CDR3 loop spans 17 amino acids. The germline gives CDR1 MGHDK, CDR2 SYGVNS. The CDR3 bases are TGTGCCAGCACCTCCGGGACTAGCTGGGTTAGCACAGATACGCAGTATTTT. Amino acid sequence: CASTSGTSWVSTDTQYF.

This clonotype was observed a single time. The V call is TRBV9, the J call TRBJ1-5; 9 nucleotides line up with TRBD1. Germline assignment: CDR1 SGDLS and CDR2 YYNGEE. This CDR3 contains 14 residues. V was pared by 2 bases and J by 5 bases, with 2 bases of the junction left unmatched. The CDR3 sequence: CASSVDRGYQPQHF. The CDR3 region has the DNA TGTGCCAGCAGCGTCGACAGGGGGTATCAGCCCCAGCATTTT.